This T cell receptor (beta chain) was documented in a study of graft-versus-host responses after intestinal transplantation. Study-wide results and caveats: GvH clones surfaced in recipient marrow, some emerging earlier in ileum or blood.

With respect to this clone: Antigen specificity is unknown.

Produced via immunoSEQ multiplex PCR; TCRdb's table is partial and in-frame only. The repertoire holds tens of thousands of clones, with less than 90% as singletons. Germline CDR1 ENHRY, CDR2 SYGVKD. J lost 9 bases, V lost 8 bases, and 16 bases had no gene match. The CDR3 is 16 amino acids. The TCR sequence derives from a human donor who received an intestinal transplant. Material: unstimulated CD4+ T cells sorted from spleen or lymph node cells, obtained before intestinal transplant. The V call is TRBV10-3, the J call TRBJ2-1, with TRBD2 identical over 10 bases. The CDR3 DNA reads as TGTGCCATCGGCGACCCCTTAGCGGGGGGAGGGGGTGAGCAGTTCTTC. This codes for CAIGDPLAGGGGEQFF.